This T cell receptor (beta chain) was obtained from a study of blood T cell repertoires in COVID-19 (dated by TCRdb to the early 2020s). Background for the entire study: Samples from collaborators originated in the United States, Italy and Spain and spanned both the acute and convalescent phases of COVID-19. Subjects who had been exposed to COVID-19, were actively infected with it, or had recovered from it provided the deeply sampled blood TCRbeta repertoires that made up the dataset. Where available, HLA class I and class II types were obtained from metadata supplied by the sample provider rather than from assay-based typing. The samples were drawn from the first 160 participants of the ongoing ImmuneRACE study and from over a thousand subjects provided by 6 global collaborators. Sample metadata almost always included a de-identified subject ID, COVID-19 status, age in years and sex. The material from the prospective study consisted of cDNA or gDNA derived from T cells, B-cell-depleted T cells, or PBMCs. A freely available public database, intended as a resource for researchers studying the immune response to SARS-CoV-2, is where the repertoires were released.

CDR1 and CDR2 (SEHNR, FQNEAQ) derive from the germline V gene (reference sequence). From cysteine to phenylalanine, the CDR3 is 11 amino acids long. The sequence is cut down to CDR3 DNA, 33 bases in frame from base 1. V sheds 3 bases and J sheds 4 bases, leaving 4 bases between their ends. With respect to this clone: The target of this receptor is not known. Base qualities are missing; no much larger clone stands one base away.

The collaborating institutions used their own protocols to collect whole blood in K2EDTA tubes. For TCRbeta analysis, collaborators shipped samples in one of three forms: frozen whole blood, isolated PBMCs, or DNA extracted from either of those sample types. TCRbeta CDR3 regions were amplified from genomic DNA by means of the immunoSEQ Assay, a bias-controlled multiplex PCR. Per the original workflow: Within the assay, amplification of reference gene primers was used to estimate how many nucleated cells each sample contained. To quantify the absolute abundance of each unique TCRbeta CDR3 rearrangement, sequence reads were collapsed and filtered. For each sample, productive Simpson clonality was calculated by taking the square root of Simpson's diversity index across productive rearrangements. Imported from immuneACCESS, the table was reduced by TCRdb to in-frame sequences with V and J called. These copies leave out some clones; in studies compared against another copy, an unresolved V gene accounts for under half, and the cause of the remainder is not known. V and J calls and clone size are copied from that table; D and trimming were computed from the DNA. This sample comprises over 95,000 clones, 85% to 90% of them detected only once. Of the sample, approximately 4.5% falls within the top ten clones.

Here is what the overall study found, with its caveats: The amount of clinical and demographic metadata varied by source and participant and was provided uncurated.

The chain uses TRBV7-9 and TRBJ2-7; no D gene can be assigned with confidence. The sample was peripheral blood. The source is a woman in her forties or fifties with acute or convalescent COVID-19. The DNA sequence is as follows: TGTGCCAGCAGCTTGCGGTACGAGCAGTACTTC. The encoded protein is CASSLRYEQYF.